This TCR beta chain was sequenced for a study of metastatic and nonmetastatic thyroid tumors. Study as a whole: Comparative analysis of repertoires was undertaken across blood and tumor or nodule tissue obtained from malignant and benign thyroid patients. Study-wide results and limits: It was reported that TCR beta diversity was significantly higher in malignant thyroid tumors than benign nodules, in blood and tumor.

This clone appeared many times. Its antigen is unknown. This CDR3 spans 14 amino acids. CDR1 LGHNA and CDR2 YNFKEQ come from the germline V gene. V was pared by 5 bases and J by 7 bases, with 8 bases of the junction left unmatched. Authors' analysis steps: Between-group CDR3 differences, defined by clinicopathological status, yielded a distant-metastasis classifier for papillary thyroid cancer. TCRdb reprocessed the PCR reads using MiXCR. The V and J calls come from TCRdb's annotation, not from the publication. The sample holds roughly 13,000 clones; under 30% are singletons and the top ten take 18%. All patients were treatment-naive before thyroid surgery.

The sample consisted of tumor tissue. This rearrangement joins TRBV4-2 to TRBJ2-4; 7 bases match TRBD1. The source of this sequence is a female donor with papillary thyroid cancer or a benign thyroid nodule (not recorded which). Some clones in this sample may be carry-over from other donors' samples. The CDR3 nucleotides are TGTGCCAGCAGCTTGTTAGACAGGGCTAACATTCAGTACTTC. Its protein product is CASSLLDRANIQYF.